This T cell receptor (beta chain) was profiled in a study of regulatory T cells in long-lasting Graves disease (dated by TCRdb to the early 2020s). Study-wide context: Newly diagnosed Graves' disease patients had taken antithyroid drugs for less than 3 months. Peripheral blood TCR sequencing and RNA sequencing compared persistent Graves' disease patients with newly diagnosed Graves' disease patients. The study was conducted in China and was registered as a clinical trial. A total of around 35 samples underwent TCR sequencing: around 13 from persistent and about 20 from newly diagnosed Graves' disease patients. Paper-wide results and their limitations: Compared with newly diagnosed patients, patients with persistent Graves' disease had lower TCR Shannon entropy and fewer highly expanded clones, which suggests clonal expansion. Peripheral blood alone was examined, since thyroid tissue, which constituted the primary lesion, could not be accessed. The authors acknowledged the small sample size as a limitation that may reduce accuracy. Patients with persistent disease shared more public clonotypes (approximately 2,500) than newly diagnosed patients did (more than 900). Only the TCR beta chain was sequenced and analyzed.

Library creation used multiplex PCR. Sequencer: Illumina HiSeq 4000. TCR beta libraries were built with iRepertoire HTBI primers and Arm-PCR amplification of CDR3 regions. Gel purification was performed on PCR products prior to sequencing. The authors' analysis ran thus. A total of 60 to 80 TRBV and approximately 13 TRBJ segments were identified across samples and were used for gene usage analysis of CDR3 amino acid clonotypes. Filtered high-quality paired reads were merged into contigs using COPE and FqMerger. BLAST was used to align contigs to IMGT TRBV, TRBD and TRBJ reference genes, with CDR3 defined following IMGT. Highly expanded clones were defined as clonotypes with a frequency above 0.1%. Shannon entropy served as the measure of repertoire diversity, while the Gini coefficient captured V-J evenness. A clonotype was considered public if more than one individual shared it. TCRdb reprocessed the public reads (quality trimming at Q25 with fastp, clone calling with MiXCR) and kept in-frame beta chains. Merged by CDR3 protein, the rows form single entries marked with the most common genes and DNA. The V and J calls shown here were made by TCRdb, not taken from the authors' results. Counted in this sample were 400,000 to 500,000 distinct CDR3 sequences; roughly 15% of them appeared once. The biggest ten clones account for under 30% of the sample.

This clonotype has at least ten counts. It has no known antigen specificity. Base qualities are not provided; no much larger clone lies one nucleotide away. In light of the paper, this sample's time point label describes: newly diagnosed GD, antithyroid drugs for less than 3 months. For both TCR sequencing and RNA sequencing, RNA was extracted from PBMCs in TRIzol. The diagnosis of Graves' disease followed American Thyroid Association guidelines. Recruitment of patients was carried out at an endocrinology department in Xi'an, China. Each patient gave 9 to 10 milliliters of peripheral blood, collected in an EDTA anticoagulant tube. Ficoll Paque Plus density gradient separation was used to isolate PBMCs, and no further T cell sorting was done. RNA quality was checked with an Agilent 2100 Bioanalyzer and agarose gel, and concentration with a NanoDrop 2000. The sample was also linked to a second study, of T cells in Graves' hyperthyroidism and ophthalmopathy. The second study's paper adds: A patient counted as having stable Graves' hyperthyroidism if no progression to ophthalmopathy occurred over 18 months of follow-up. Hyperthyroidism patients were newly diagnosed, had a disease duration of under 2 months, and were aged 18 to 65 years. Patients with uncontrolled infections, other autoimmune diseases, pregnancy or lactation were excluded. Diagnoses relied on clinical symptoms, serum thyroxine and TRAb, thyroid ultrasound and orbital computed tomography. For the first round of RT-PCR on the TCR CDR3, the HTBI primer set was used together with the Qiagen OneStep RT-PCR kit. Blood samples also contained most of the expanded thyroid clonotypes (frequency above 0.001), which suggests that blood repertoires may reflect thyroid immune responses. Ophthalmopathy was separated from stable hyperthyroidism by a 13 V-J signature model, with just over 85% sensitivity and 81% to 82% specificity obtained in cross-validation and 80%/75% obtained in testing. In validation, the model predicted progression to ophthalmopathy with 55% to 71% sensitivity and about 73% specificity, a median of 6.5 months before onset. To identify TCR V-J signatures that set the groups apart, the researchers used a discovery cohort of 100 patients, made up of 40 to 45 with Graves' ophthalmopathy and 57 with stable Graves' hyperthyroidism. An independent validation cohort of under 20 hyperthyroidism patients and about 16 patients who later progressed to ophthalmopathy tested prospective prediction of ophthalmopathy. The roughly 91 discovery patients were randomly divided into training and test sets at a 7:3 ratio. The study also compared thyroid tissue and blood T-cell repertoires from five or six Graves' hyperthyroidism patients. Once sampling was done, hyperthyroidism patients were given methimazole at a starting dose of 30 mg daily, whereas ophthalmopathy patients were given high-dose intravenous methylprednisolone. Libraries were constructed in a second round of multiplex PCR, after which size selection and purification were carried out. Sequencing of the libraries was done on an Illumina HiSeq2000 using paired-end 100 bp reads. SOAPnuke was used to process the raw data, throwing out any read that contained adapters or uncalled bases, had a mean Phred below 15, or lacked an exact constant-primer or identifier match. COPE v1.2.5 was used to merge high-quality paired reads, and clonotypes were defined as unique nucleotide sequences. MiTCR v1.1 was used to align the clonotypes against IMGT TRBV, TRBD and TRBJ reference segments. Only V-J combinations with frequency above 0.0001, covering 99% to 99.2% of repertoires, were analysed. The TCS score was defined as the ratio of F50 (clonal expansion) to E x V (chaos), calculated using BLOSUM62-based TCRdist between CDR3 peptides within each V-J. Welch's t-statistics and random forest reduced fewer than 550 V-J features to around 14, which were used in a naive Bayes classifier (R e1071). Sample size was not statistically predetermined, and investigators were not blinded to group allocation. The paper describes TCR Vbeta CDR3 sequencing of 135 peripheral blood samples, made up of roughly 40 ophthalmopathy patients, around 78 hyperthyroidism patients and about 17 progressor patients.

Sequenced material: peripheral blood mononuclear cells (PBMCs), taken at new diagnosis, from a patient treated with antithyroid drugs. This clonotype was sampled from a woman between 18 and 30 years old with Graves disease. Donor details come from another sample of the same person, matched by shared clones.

The CDR3 reads as follows: CASSVTVSGVAADTQYF. DNA sequence: TGTGCCAGCAGCGTCACAGTTTCAGGGGTGGCGGCAGATACGCAGTATTTT. The rearranged chain carries TRBV7-3 and TRBJ2-3; D gene: possibly TRBD1, on 6 matching bases. V gives up 5 bases and J gives up 4 bases, and the segment between their germline ends measures 22 bases. The CDR3 goes from the cysteine to the phenylalanine over 17 residues. The DNA shown is the 51-base CDR3, in frame from base 1. According to the germline V gene, CDR1 reads SGHTA and CDR2 reads FQGTGA. Outside the CDR3, residues come from the reference TRBV7-3 and TRBJ2-3 proteins, so the full variable domain is: GAGVSQTPSNKVTEKGKYVELRCDPISGHTALYWYRQSLGQGPEFLIYFQGTGAADDSGLPNDRFFAVRPEGSVSTLKIQRTERGDSAVYLCASSVTVSGVAADTQYFGPGTRLTVL.